The T cell receptor (beta chain) described here comes from a study of tumor-infiltrating lymphocytes in primary liver carcinoma. Study findings and constraints: The overlap of tumor-adjacent and tumor-blood pairs was smaller than that of tumor region pairs.

A single count supports this clonotype. Its antigen is still unknown. Scientists recovered RNA and DNA together from roughly 21-30 mg of unsorted bulk tissue. HBV chronically infected the treatment-naive patients. Total RNA (roughly 0.45 ug) served as template for TCR beta cDNA synthesis primed by a constant-region primer. Slightly modified ARM-PCR, run as three nested multiplex PCR rounds, produced the TCR beta libraries. Forward primers for TRBV1-TRBV30 and a C-beta reverse primer served the first two PCR rounds, at about 10 cycles each. TCRdb re-called the multiplex PCR reads through MiXCR, storing one row per CDR3 protein. The table records 90,000 to 150,000 distinct CDR3 sequences, 65% to 75% of them present only once. The CDR3 has 15 amino acids. Germline values: CDR1 MRHNA, CDR2 SNTAGT. Trimming took off 0 bases at V and 7 bases at J, with 12 bases between the two ends.

The sequencing input was tumor-adjacent normal liver tissue. The TCR sequence derives from a woman aged 60-75 years with primary liver carcinoma and hepatitis B virus infection. The chain carries TRBV6-4 and TRBJ2-2; D is tentatively TRBD1 or TRBD2 (5 bases each). The CDR3 spells CASSDSSGALGELFF. The CDR3 region has the DNA TGTGCCAGCAGTGACTCTTCCGGGGCCCTCGGGGAGCTGTTTTTT.